The 9 T cell receptor beta chains presented below share a single source sample, sequenced in a study of brain T cells in children with intractable seizures. Assay: immunoSEQ multiplex PCR; the TCRdb copy retains only in-frame clones and omits some. The table includes fewer than 80,000 clones, 90% to 96% detected once. This specimen was peripheral blood, taken at surgery. The receptors come from a boy under two years old with focal cortical dysplasia and intractable seizures.

The chain links TRBV6-2 or TRBV6-3 to TRBJ1-2; 7 bases fit TRBD1. Germline CDR1 reads MNHEY; CDR2 reads SVGEGT. The CDR3 runs 14 residues. The V gene end was trimmed by 6 bases and the J gene end by 3 bases; junction bases not matched to a gene: 7. Here the CDR3 DNA reads TGTGCCAGCAGCAGACACGGGACAGACTATGGCTACACCTTC. It is translated as CASSRHGTDYGYTF.

The V and J genes are TRBV7-3 and TRBJ2-3; tentatively, D is TRBD2 (6 bases). CDR3 length equals 14 residues. The germline CDR1 and CDR2 sequences are SGHTA and FQGTGA. V gave up 2 bases and J gave up 4 bases, with 10 bases separating them. The CDR3 spells CASSLGVAADTQYF. The CDR3 coding sequence is TGTGCCAGCAGCTTAGGGGTAGCGGCAGATACGCAGTATTTT.

The gene calls are TRBV19 and TRBJ2-7; 9 positions match TRBD1. This CDR3 comprises 16 residues. Germline CDR1 is LNHDA and CDR2 is SQIVND (reference sequence). V lost 5 bases, J lost 3 bases, and 11 bases stayed unmatched. CDR3: CASSRISTGGGYEQYF. CDR3 in DNA: TGTGCCAGTAGTCGGATCAGTACAGGGGGCGGCTACGAGCAGTACTTC.

The gene calls are TRBV27 and TRBJ2-7; TRBD2 might be the D (6 bases). The V end was cut by 6 bases, the J end by 3 bases, with 9 bases between. From germline, CDR1 is MNHEY and CDR2 SMNVEV (reference sequence). This CDR3 is built from 12 residues. The CDR3 bases are TGTGCCAGCAGCCCCGGGGGCTACGAGCAGTACTTC. This gives the protein CASSPGGYEQYF.

This rearrangement joins TRBV2 to TRBJ1-4; D remains ambiguous. Between the trimmed V and J ends, which lost 2 bases and 4 bases, there was a span of 5 bases. Germline V gene data show CDR1 as SNHLY and CDR2 as FYNNEI. The CDR3 has 13 amino acids. In DNA, the CDR3 is TGTGCCAGCAGTGAACAGATTAATGAAAAACTGTTTTTT. Translating it yields CASSEQINEKLFF.

The V gene is TRBV9, the J gene TRBJ2-2; 12 bases are shared with TRBD2. Germline values: CDR1 SGDLS, CDR2 YYNGEE. V was clipped by 0 bases and J by 4 bases; unmatched bases: 4. This CDR3 is built from 17 residues. The CDR3 sequence: CASSVGLAGVLTGELFF. As DNA, the CDR3 is TGTGCCAGCAGCGTAGGACTAGCGGGAGTACTCACCGGGGAGCTGTTTTTT.

This sequence joins TRBV5-1 and TRBJ2-7; D not certain. Germline CDR1 and CDR2: SGHRS and YFSETQ. The CDR3 sequence is 14 residues long. Trimming pared 0 bases from V and 5 bases from J, leaving 12 bases between. CDR3 residues: CASSLDNGLDEQYF. The CDR3 DNA reads as TGCGCCAGCAGCTTGGACAACGGGCTTGACGAGCAGTACTTC.

The chain uses TRBV4-2 and TRBJ1-5; D is perhaps TRBD1 (5 bases). V was pared by 0 bases and J by 7 bases, with 13 bases between. In germline, CDR1 is LGHNA, CDR2 YNFKEQ. There are 15 residues in the CDR3. The CDR3 spells CASSQDRAGRQPQHF. The CDR3 DNA reads TGTGCCAGCAGCCAAGATAGGGCAGGGCGGCAGCCCCAGCATTTT.

The gene calls are TRBV2 and TRBJ1-1; D call uncertain. V shed 7 bases and J shed 3 bases, with 6 bases lying between them. CDR3 length: 11 amino acids. CDR1 is SNHLY, CDR2 FYNNEI, per germline. The CDR3 spells CASMEYTEAFF. For the CDR3, the DNA is TGTGCCAGCATGGAGTACACTGAAGCTTTCTTT.